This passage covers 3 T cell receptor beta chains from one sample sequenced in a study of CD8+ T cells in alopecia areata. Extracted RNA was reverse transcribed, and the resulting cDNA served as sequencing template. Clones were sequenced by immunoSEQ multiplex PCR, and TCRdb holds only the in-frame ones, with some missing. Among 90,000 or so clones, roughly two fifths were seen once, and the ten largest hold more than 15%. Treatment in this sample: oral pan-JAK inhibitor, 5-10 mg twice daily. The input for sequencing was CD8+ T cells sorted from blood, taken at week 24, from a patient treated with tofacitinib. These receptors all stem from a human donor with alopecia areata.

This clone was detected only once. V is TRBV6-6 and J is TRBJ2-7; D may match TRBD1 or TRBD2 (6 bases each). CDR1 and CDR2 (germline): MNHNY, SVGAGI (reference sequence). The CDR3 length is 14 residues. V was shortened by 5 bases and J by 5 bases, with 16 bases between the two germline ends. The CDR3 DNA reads TGTGCCAGCAGTCCTTCGGGGGCCCCCAACGAGCAGTACTTC. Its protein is CASSPSGAPNEQYF.

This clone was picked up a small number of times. The CDR3 reads CASSLRGRPYEQYF. The DNA for the CDR3 is TGTGCCAGCAGTTTAAGGGGGCGCCCCTACGAGCAGTACTTC. The gene calls are TRBV27 and TRBJ2-7; 7 bases are a match to TRBD1. The length of the CDR3 is 14 residues. V was pared by 2 bases and J by 2 bases, with 3 bases of the junction left unmatched. Germline V gene lookup returns CDR1 MNHEY and CDR2 SMNVEV (reference sequence).

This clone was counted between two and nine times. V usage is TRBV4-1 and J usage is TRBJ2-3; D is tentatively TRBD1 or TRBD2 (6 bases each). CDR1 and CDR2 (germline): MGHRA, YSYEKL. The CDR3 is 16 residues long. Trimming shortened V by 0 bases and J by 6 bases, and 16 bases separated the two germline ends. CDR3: CASSQEGGRPTDTQYF. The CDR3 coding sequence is TGCGCCAGCAGCCAAGAAGGGGGGAGGCCTACGGATACGCAGTATTTT.